The T cell receptor (beta chain) described here comes from a study of technical replicates of blood from four donors. Only in-frame clones appear in the TCRdb table, and some are missing; sequencing was by immunoSEQ multiplex PCR. Seen here are tens of thousands of clones, 90% to 95% observed once, and the top ten hold approximately 0.25%. The CDR3 covers 15 residues. Germline assignment: CDR1 SGHDT and CDR2 YYEEEE. V dropped 3 bases and J dropped 1 base, with 13 bases sitting between them. The clonotype originates from a human donor in good health. The chain couples TRBV5-6 to TRBJ1-1; possible D gene TRBD1, 6 bases. The sample consisted of T cells isolated from PBMCs. CDR3 region: CASSWTDRPNTEAFF. The CDR3, as DNA: TGTGCCAGCAGCTGGACAGATCGTCCGAACACTGAAGCTTTCTTT.